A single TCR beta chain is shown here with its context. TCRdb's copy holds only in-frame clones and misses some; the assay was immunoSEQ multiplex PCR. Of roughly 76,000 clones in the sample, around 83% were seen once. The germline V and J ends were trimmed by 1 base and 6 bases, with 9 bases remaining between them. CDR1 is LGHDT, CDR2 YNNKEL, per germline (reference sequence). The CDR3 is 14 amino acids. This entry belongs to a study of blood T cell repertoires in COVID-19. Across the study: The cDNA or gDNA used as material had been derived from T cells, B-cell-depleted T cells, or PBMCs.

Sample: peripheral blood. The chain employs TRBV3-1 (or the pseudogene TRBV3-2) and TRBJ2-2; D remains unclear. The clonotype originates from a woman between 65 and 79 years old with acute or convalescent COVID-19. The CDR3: CASSQVLGSGELFF. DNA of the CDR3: TGTGCCAGCAGCCAAGTTTTGGGCTCCGGGGAGCTGTTTTTT.